This T cell receptor beta chain was captured in a study of blood T cells in healthy people across ages. Study-level findings and limits: Comparison with aged donors showed that long-lived donors had more naive CD4+ cells and higher diversity.

Every donor gave approximately 10 milliliters of peripheral blood. The authors isolated at least 6.5 million PBMCs per sample. As regards this clonotype: Its antigen is undetermined.

Together with a sample-barcoded 5' primer, a J-beta primer mix was included in a second PCR lasting about 7 to 11 cycles. A template-switch adaptor with 12 random nucleotides tagged each cDNA molecule. TCRdb redid the calling of the 5' RACE reads with MiXCR, one entry per CDR3 protein. The profile shows some 860,000 distinct CDR3 sequences, 56% of them singletons. This CDR3 region has 13 residues. Per germline, CDR1 SGHTA and CDR2 FQGNSA. The ends lost 9 bases at V and 7 bases at J; junction bases unmatched: 7. Sequencing was done on a sample of blood. The chain has TRBV7-2 and TRBJ2-1; 9 nucleotides agree with TRBD1. The sequence derives from a man aged 40-50 years in good health. The CDR3 loop reads CARGGQGHNEQFF. In DNA, the CDR3 is TGTGCCAGGGGGGGACAGGGACATAATGAGCAGTTCTTC.